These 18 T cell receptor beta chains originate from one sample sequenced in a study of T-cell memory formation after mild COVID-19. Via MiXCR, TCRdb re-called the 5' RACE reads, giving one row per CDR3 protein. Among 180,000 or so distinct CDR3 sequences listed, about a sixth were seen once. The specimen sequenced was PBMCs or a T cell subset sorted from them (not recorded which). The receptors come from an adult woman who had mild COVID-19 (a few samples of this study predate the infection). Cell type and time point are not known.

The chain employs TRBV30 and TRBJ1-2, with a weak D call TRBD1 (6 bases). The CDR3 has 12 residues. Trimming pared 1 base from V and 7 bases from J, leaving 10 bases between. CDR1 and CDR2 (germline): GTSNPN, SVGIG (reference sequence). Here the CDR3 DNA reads TGTGCCTGGAGTGCAGGGGTGGGTGGCTACACCTTC. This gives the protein CAWSAGVGGYTF.

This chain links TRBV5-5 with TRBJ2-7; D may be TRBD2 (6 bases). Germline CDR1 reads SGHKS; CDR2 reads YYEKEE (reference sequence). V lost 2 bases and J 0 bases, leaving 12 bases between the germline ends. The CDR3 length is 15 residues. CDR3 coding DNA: TGTGCCAGCAGCTTTCCGGGACTCAGCTCCTACGAGCAGTACTTC. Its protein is CASSFPGLSSYEQYF.

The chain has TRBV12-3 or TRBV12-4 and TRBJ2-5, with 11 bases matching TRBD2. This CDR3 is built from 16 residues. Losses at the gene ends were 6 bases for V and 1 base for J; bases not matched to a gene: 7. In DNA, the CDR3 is TGTGCCAGCAGCTCAGGGACTAGCGGTATCCAAGAGACCCAGTACTTC. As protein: CASSSGTSGIQETQYF.

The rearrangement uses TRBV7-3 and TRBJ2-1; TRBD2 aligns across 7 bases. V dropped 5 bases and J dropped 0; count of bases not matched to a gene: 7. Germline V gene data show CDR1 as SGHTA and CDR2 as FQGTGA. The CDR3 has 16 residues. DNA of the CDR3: TGTGCCAGCAGCCCCCTGGGGGGGAGCTCCTACAATGAGCAGTTCTTC. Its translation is CASSPLGGSSYNEQFF.

CDR3 sequence reads: CAWITTGSTTEAFF. The DNA of the CDR3 is TGTGCCTGGATTACGACAGGGTCGACCACTGAAGCTTTCTTT. The chain couples TRBV30 to TRBJ1-1, with 7 nucleotides matching TRBD1. CDR1 and CDR2 from the germline V gene are GTSNPN and SVGIG (reference sequence). Losses at the gene ends were 4 bases for V and 4 bases for J; bases not matched to a gene: 9. The length of the CDR3 is 14 residues.

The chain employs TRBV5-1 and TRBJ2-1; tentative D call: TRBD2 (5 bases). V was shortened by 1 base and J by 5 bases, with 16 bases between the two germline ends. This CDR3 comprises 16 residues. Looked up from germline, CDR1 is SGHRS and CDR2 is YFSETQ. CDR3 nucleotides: TGCGCCAGCAGCTTGCTCAGCGGACGTCCTGACAATGAGCAGTTCTTC. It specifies CASSLLSGRPDNEQFF. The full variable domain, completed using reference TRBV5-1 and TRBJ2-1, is KAGVTQTPRYLIKTRGQQVTLSCSPISGHRSVSWYQQTPGQGLQFLFEYFSETQRNKGNFPGRFSGRQFSNSRSEMNVSTLELGDSALYLCASSLLSGRPDNEQFFGPGTRLTVL.

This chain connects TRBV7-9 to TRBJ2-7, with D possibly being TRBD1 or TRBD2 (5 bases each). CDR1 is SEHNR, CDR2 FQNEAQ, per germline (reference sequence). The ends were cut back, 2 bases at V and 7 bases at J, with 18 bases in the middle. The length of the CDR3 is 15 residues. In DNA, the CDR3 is TGTGCCAGCAGCTTACGAGGGGTAACCCTGGGGGAGCAGTACTTC. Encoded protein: CASSLRGVTLGEQYF.

CDR3 sequence reads: CASSVEVAGLTDTQYF. CDR3 DNA sequence: TGTGCCAGCAGCGTAGAAGTAGCGGGGCTTACAGATACGCAGTATTTT. The genes are TRBV9 and TRBJ2-3; 8 bases line up with TRBD2. The CDR3 loop spans 16 amino acids. CDR1 and CDR2 (germline): SGDLS, YYNGEE. Trimming removed 0 bases from V and 3 bases from J; junction bases left unmatched: 6. Full variable domain (remainder filled in from reference TRBV9 and TRBJ2-3): DSGVTQTPKHLITATGQRVTLRCSPRSGDLSVYWYQQSLDQGLQFLIQYYNGEERAKGNILERFSAQQFPDLHSELNLSSLELGDSALYFCASSVEVAGLTDTQYFGPGTRLTVL.

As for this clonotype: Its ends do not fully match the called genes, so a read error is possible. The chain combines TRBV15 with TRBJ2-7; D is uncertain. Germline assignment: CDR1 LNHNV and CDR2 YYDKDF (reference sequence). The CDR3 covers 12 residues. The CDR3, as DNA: TGTTCCACCAGCAGAGTCGGCTACGAGCAGTACTTC. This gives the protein CSTSRVGYEQYF.

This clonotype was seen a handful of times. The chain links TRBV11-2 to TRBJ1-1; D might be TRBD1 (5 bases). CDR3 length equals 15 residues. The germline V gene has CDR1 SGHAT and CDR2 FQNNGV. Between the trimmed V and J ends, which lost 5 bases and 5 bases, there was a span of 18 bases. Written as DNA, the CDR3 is TGTGCCAGCAGCCCCACAGCCACCCGGGGGACTGAAGCTTTCTTT. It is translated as CASSPTATRGTEAFF.

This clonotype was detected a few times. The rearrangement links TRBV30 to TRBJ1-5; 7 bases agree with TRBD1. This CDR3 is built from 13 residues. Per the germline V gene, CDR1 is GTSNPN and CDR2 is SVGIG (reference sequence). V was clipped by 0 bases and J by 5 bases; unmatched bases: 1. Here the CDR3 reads CAWSVQGYQPQHF. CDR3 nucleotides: TGTGCCTGGAGTGTACAGGGGTATCAGCCCCAGCATTTT.

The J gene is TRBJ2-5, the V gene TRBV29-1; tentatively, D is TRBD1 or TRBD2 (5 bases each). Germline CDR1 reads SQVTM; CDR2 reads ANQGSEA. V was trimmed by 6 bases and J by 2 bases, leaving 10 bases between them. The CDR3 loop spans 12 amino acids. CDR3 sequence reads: CSVARGQETQYF. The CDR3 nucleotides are TGCAGCGTCGCGAGGGGACAAGAGACCCAGTACTTC. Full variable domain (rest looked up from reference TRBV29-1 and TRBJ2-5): SAVISQKPSRDICQRGTSLTIQCQVDSQVTMMFWYRQQPGQSLTLIATANQGSEATYESGFVIDKFPISRPNLTFSTLTVSNMSPEDSSIYLCSVARGQETQYFGPGTRLLVL.

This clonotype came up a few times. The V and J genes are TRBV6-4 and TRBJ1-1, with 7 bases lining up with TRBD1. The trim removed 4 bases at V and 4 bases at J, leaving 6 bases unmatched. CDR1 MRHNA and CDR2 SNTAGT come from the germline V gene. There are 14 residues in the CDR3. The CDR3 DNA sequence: TGTGCCAGCAGTGCGGGAGGGGGCTTCACTGAAGCTTTCTTT. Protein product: CASSAGGGFTEAFF.

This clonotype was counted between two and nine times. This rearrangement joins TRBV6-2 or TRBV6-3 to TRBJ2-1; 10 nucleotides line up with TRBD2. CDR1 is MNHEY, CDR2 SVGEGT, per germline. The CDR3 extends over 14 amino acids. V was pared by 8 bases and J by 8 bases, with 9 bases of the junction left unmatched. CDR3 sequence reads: CASRIAGGRDEQFF. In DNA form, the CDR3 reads TGTGCCAGCCGGATAGCGGGAGGTCGCGATGAGCAGTTCTTC.

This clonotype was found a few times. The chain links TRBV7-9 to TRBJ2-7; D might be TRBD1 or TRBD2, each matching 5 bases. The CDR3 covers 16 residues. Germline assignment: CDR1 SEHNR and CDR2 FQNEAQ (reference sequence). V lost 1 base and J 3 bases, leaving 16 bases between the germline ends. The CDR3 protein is CASSLGPQRGFYEQYF. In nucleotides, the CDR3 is TGTGCCAGCAGCTTAGGACCCCAGAGGGGATTCTACGAGCAGTACTTC.

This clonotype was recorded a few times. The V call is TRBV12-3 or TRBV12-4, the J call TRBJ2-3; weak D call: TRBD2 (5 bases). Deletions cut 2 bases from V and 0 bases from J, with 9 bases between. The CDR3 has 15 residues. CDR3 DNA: TGTGCCAGCAGTTTACGGGGATTTAGCACAGATACGCAGTATTTT. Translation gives CASSLRGFSTDTQYF.

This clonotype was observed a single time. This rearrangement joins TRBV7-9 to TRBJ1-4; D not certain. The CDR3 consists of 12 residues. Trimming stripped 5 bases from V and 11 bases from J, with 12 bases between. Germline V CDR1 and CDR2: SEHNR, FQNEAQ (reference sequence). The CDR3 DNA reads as TGTGCCAGCAGCCTCCCGTACGGGAAACTGTTTTTT. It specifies CASSLPYGKLFF.

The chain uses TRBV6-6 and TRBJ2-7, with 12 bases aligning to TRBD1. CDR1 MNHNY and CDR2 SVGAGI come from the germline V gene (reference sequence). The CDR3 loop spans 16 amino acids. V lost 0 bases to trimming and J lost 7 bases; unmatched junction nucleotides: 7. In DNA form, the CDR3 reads TGTGCCAGCAGTTACTCGAAGGGACAGGGGGCCGGGGAGCAGTACTTC. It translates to CASSYSKGQGAGEQYF.